This T cell receptor (beta chain) was recorded in a study of blood T cell repertoires in COVID-19. The V gene's germline CDR1 is ENHRY and CDR2 SYGVKD. V lost 2 bases to trimming and J lost 2 bases, with 10 bases between them. This CDR3 has 16 residues. Measured with immunoSEQ multiplex PCR; TCRdb has only the in-frame clones, and not every one. This sample has just over 650,000 clones, with around 89% found just once. The origin of this receptor is a woman between 18 and 29 years old with acute or convalescent COVID-19. The gene calls are TRBV10-3 and TRBJ2-6; a possible D gene is TRBD1 (5 bases). The sequenced material came from peripheral blood. CDR3 in DNA: TGTGCCATCAGTGAGCTTGGGGCGGCTGGGGCCAACGTCCTGACTTTC. It encodes CAISELGAAGANVLTF.